The 4 T cell receptor beta chains below all came from one sample that was sequenced in a study of siplizumab effects on memory and regulatory T cells. Here immunoSEQ multiplex PCR was the method, and the copy in TCRdb shows in-frame clones only, minus some. The sample consists of fewer than 100,000 clones, approximately 95% of them appearing once. Material: non-Treg CD4+ T cells sorted from blood. The receptors stem from a human donor in good health.

This chain joins TRBV4-2 and TRBJ2-1, with TRBD2 matching over 11 bases. The CDR3 is 19 amino acids. Germline CDR1 is LGHNA and CDR2 is YNFKEQ. With V trimmed by 0 bases and J by 8 bases, 15 bases remained unmatched. The chain's CDR3 is CASSQEVVAGGQTFYEQFF. The CDR3 DNA is TGTGCCAGCAGCCAAGAGGTGGTAGCGGGGGGGCAAACGTTCTATGAGCAGTTCTTC.

The chain couples TRBV2 to TRBJ2-7; D might be TRBD1 or TRBD2, each matching 5 bases. The CDR3 length is 12 residues. The germline gives CDR1 SNHLY, CDR2 FYNNEI. The V and J ends lost 7 bases and 1 base respectively, with 8 bases between them. Here the CDR3 reads CASMRGSYEQYF. CDR3 in DNA: TGTGCCAGCATGAGGGGATCCTACGAGCAGTACTTC.

The chain combines TRBV4-2 with TRBJ1-5; D perhaps matches TRBD1 (6 bases). Per germline, CDR1 LGHNA and CDR2 YNFKEQ. The CDR3 consists of 15 residues. The V end was cut by 0 bases, the J end by 5 bases, with 11 bases between. CDR3 bases: TGTGCCAGCAGCCAAGATTGGGGGCCTCATCAGCCCCAGCATTTT. This gives the protein CASSQDWGPHQPQHF.

This clone showed up just a few times. The chain couples TRBV30 to TRBJ1-5; maybe TRBD1 (5 bases). The CDR3 spans 14 residues. The V end was cut by 2 bases, the J end by 4 bases, with 12 bases between. Germline V gene data show CDR1 as GTSNPN and CDR2 as SVGIG (reference sequence). The CDR3 DNA reads as TGTGCCTGGAGTCGGGGACTCCAAAATCAGCCCCAGCATTTT. This encodes CAWSRGLQNQPQHF.